This T cell receptor (beta chain) was found in a study of technical replicates of blood from a handful of donors. Produced via immunoSEQ multiplex PCR; TCRdb's table is partial and in-frame only. The sample yields tens of thousands of clones, about nine tenths seen once. This CDR3 contains 14 residues. The V end was cut by 10 bases, the J end by 7 bases, with 21 bases between. This receptor was taken from a human donor in good health. The specimen sequenced was T cells isolated from PBMCs. The rearrangement links TRBV5-3 to TRBJ1-5; a weak D match, TRBD1 (6 bases). TRBV5-3 is treated as an ORF (open reading frame) with a function not yet certain. This CDR3 is CAGGLVGGGQPQHF. The CDR3 bases are TGTGCCGGGGGTCTCGTGGGGGGGGGCCAGCCCCAGCATTTT.